The rows below give T cell receptor beta chains drawn from one sample of a study of cytomegalovirus exposure and HLA in healthy donors. Produced via immunoSEQ multiplex PCR; TCRdb's table is partial and in-frame only. The repertoire holds tens of thousands of clones, roughly two thirds seen once, with around 6.5% in the top ten. The sequencing sample was made of PBMCs. The receptors come from a woman in her twenties or thirties in good health and CMV-seronegative. The CDR3 runs from the conserved cysteine through the conserved F or W. A D gene is named only where the DNA matches it firmly. Where a row states a size, it is once, few, many or the class of an expanded clone; other rows omit it.

cdr3_nt cdr3_aa d_call v_call cdr3_length clone_size j_call
TGTGCCAGCAGTTACTCCCTACAGAGCTCTGGAAACACCATATATTTT CASSYSLQSSGNTIYF - TRBV6-5 16 few TRBJ1-3
TGTGCCAGCAGTTTGGGCAGGGAAAACTATGGCTACACCTTC CASSLGRENYGYTF - TRBV28 14 - TRBJ1-2
TGTGCCAGCAGATTACAGGGAACTTCGGTCGAGCAGTACTTC CASRLQGTSVEQYF - TRBV5-6 14 few TRBJ2-7
TGTGCCAGCAGAGCGACAGCGCGGGGCCACTATGGCTACACCTTC CASRATARGHYGYTF - TRBV6-6 15 - TRBJ1-2
TGTGCCAGCAGGTCGCGGGAGGGCGAAGAGCAGTACTTC CASRSREGEEQYF TRBD2 TRBV6-6 13 - TRBJ2-7
TGTGCCAGCAGTGGAGCGGGCCAGGTGAAGCAGTTCTTC CASSGAGQVKQFF - TRBV6-1 13 once TRBJ2-1
TGTGCCGCCCAGAATTACCCCGGGGAAGAGACCCAGTACTTC CAAQNYPGEETQYF - TRBV10-3 14 - TRBJ2-5
TGTGCCAGCAGCCGTGCAGGACTAGCGGGAAGTGGAGAGCAGTACTTC CASSRAGLAGSGEQYF TRBD2 TRBV14 16 - TRBJ2-7
TGTGCCAGCAGCCACGCTACCACCCAATATGGCTACACCTTC CASSHATTQYGYTF - TRBV7-8 14 - TRBJ1-2
TGTGCCAGCAGTTACGACAGGGGGCGGGGAAACACCATATATTTT CASSYDRGRGNTIYF TRBD1 TRBV6-5 15 - TRBJ1-3
TGTGCCAGCAGTCCACAGGGCCTGAACACTGAAGCTTTCTTT CASSPQGLNTEAFF - TRBV28 14 - TRBJ1-1
TGTGCCAGCAGCTTAGATCGGGGACAGGTGCCAGATACGCAGTATTTT CASSLDRGQVPDTQYF TRBD1 TRBV11-2 16 - TRBJ2-3
TGTGCCAGCACTCGAGAGCAGGGATTCGGCGAGCAGTACTTC CASTREQGFGEQYF - TRBV6-1 14 - TRBJ2-7
TGTGCCAGCGGGACAGACGTTGCAACTAATGAAAAACTGTTTTTT CASGTDVATNEKLFF TRBD1 TRBV2 15 - TRBJ1-4
TGCAGCGTGACTCCTCTACGCGGGACCGAGCAGTACTTC CSVTPLRGTEQYF - TRBV29-1 13 - TRBJ2-7
TGTGCCAGCAGCTTCGTGACTAGCGCCACAGATACGCAGTATTTT CASSFVTSATDTQYF TRBD2 TRBV7-2 15 - TRBJ2-3
TGTGCCAGCAGCCAACCCGCGAACGGAGCTTTCTTT CASSQPANGAFF - TRBV21-1 12 - TRBJ1-1
TGTGCCAGCAGACGAGGATCGGCTAGCGGATACAATGAGCAGTTCTTC CASRRGSASGYNEQFF TRBD2 TRBV2 16 - TRBJ2-1
TGCGCCAGCAGTGATGGGACAGGCAGCAGCGGCTACACCTTC CASSDGTGSSGYTF TRBD1 TRBV10-1 14 - TRBJ1-2
TGTGCCAGTAGTATCAGAAGGGGAACCTACGAGCAGTACTTC CASSIRRGTYEQYF - TRBV19 14 - TRBJ2-7
TGCGCCAGCAGCTTAGGGGGTTCCGGGGAGCTGTTTTTT CASSLGGSGELFF - TRBV5-1 13 - TRBJ2-2
TGCGCCAGCAGTGAAAACAGGGGTCTAGCGGGGTTCTCAGATACGCAGTATTTT CASSENRGLAGFSDTQYF TRBD2 TRBV10-2 18 - TRBJ2-3
TGTGCCAGCTCTACTAGCACAGATACGCAGTATTTT CASSTSTDTQYF - TRBV2 12 - TRBJ2-3
TGTGCCAGCAGTTACTCCGCAGGGTCGGAGACCCAGTACTTC CASSYSAGSETQYF - TRBV6-5 14 - TRBJ2-5
TGTGCCTGGAACTCCCCCGAAGCCAAAAACATTCAGTACTTC CAWNSPEAKNIQYF - TRBV30 14 - TRBJ2-4
TGTGCCAGCAGCCAGGTGGGGCCTGGGGAGCTGTTTTTT CASSQVGPGELFF - TRBV11-2 13 few TRBJ2-2
TGTGCCAGTAGTATTCCCAGGAAGATGAACACTGAAGCTTTCTTT CASSIPRKMNTEAFF - TRBV19 15 - TRBJ1-1
TGTGCCAGTAGTATAGGGGACAGGGGCAATGAGCAGTTCTTC CASSIGDRGNEQFF TRBD1 TRBV19 14 - TRBJ2-1
TGCGCCAGCAGCTTGATGGCTAGCGGGTACGAGCAGTACTTC CASSLMASGYEQYF TRBD2 TRBV5-1 14 - TRBJ2-7
TGTGCCAGCAGCCCCCCTGACAGAAGCCAAGCTTTCTTT CASSPPDRSQAFF - TRBV5-5 13 - TRBJ1-1
TGTGCCAGCAGGGGACTAGCGGGTCTGCGGCTGTATTTT CASRGLAGLRLYF TRBD2 TRBV2 13 - TRBJ2-3
TGTGCCAGCACTGATGAGCGGGCGGAAGCTTTCTTT CASTDERAEAFF - TRBV25-1 12 - TRBJ1-1
TGTGCCAGTAGTATAGTCGGGGGGAACGAGCAGTACTTC CASSIVGGNEQYF TRBD2 TRBV19 13 - TRBJ2-7
TGCGCCAGCAGCTTGGGGCCAGCGCCGATGGAGACCCAGTACTTC CASSLGPAPMETQYF - TRBV5-1 15 - TRBJ2-5
TGTGCCAGTAGTATAGTGGGGAAATGGGACAGGGGACGCTACGAGCAGTACTTC CASSIVGKWDRGRYEQYF TRBD1 TRBV19 18 - TRBJ2-7
TGTGCCAGCAGTGCCTTCCGGGACCCGGGAGCAGATACGCAGTATTTT CASSAFRDPGADTQYF - TRBV6-1 16 - TRBJ2-3
TGCGCCAGCAGCCAAGAGAGGGCCGGGAACTATGGCTACACCTTC CASSQERAGNYGYTF - TRBV4-1 15 few TRBJ1-2
TGTGCCAGCAGTGGACTAGCGGGGGCCACAGATACGCAGTATTTT CASSGLAGATDTQYF TRBD2 TRBV2 15 - TRBJ2-3
TGCGCCAGCAGTGATAGTAGAGGTCCCTACAATGAGCAGTTCTTC CASSDSRGPYNEQFF - TRBV10-2 15 - TRBJ2-1
TGTGCCAGCAGCCCAAAGGTGGGGGCTAGCGGGCCCCAAGAGACCCAGTACTTC CASSPKVGASGPQETQYF TRBD2 TRBV7-9 18 - TRBJ2-5
TGTGCCAGTAGTATCGGAGGGTTCTACGAGCAGTACTTC CASSIGGFYEQYF - TRBV19 13 - TRBJ2-7
TGTGCCAGCTCACCACACGAGCCTTACGAGCAGTACTTC CASSPHEPYEQYF - TRBV18 13 - TRBJ2-7
TGTGCCAGCAGCTTATTCGTCAGCTACGAGCAGTACTTC CASSLFVSYEQYF - TRBV11-3 13 - TRBJ2-7
TGTGCCAGCAGGCGTACAGGGATACGTGAAGCTTTCTTT CASRRTGIREAFF - TRBV28 13 - TRBJ1-1
TGTGCCAGCAGCTTAGATGAAGGGGCCGGGTATGGCTACACCTTC CASSLDEGAGYGYTF - TRBV11-2 15 - TRBJ1-2
TGTGCCAGCAAGAGGGTAGGCGCTGAAGCTTTCTTT CASKRVGAEAFF - TRBV2 12 - TRBJ1-1
TGTGCCAGCAGCTCCAGCGTGTTGGAGGGACATGGCTACACCTTC CASSSSVLEGHGYTF - TRBV5-4 15 - TRBJ1-2
TGTGCCAGCAGCTTAAAGCCTACAGGGCCCACCGGGGAGCTGTTTTTT CASSLKPTGPTGELFF - TRBV11-3 16 - TRBJ2-2